This T cell receptor (beta chain) was sequenced for a study of cytomegalovirus exposure and HLA in healthy donors (dated by TCRdb to 2017 to 2019). Study-wide context: In an earlier analysis of some 610 of the donors, approximately 260 Gb of sequence data and 90 million to 120 million unique TCR beta sequences from roughly 200 million T cells were reported. Donor age, sex, ethnicity and CMV serostatus were compiled together with the repertoire data. The study was designed to test whether signatures of past pathogen exposure could be identified by cataloging public T cell receptors. To predict cytomegalovirus infection status, the study brought together high-throughput TCR immunosequencing, statistical association of individual TCRs with disease status, and machine learning. On average, roughly 240,000 unique TCR beta nucleotide sequences were sequenced per donor among about 400 genotyped donors of the cohort, with roughly 18% of those sequences being non-productive. Of the roughly 400 genotyped donors, around 81% fell in the genetic ancestry cluster associated with self-reported Caucasian donors. Typing coverage differed by locus: A, B, C, DRB1 and DQB1 were typed in about 620-630 donors, DQA1 in approximately 520, DPA1 in around 600, and DPB1 in just under 480. Roughly 300 gigabases of sequencing data and roughly 81 million unique TCR sequences made up an early release that covered under 750 HLA-typed donors. Genome-wide SNP genotypes for about three fifths of the roughly 670 donors were used in a later genetic analysis, which treated that subset as a discovery cohort. The T cell repertoires of roughly 660 subjects were profiled by immunosequencing and related to cytomegalovirus serostatus. The later analysis used no new phenotypic data to find candidate immune exposures, relying instead on TCR beta sequences and their occurrence across donors. In a later analysis, previously published TCR beta repertoires from several hundred donors were re-analyzed and high-resolution HLA genotyping was added so that TCR occurrence patterns could be studied. Besides the first cohort of roughly 700 subjects, a separate validation cohort made up of 120 different subjects was used. Class I and class II HLA loci were covered by the typing at four-digit resolution. Every repertoire in the discovery cohort had been generated on one and the same sequencing platform. Roughly five DR-DQ haplotypes were handled as single units for association and clustering because linkage in the cohort was strong. An earlier analysis of approximately 500 of the donors applied high-throughput TCR beta sequencing to assess whether each TCR beta V gene segment acted as functional or pseudogenic.

From cysteine to phenylalanine, the CDR3 is 15 amino acids long. Only the CDR3 DNA is retained, 45 bases long and in frame from the first base. V sheds 4 bases and J sheds 7 bases, leaving 17 bases between their ends. The germline V gene (reference sequence) provides CDR1 MNHEY and CDR2 SMNVEV. Library preparation employed the immunoSEQ multiplex PCR assay. A mixture of 60 forward primers for TCR Vbeta segments and 13 reverse primers for TCR Jbeta segments was used in the multiplex PCR. The CDR3 region of rearranged TCR beta genes was amplified from genomic DNA with a multiplex PCR assay. The amplified TCR beta libraries were sequenced on the Illumina HiSeq System as 87-base-pair reads. As for the authors' bioinformatics: A later analysis counted tens of millions of unique TCR beta chains across the 550 to 750 repertoires, and 10 million to 11 million of these chains were shared by at least two donors. To remove PCR and sequencing errors, raw reads were error-corrected and collapsed into unique sequences using a nearest-neighbor algorithm that merged closely related sequences. To assign V, D and J gene segments, CDR3 sequences were aligned to IMGT reference sequences. For a sequence to be retained, at least a six-nucleotide match to both a V gene segment and a J gene segment was required. Rearrangements were called productive when the CDR3 lacked stop codons and stayed in frame with V and J; all others were non-productive. CDR3 was defined by IMGT convention, running from the second conserved V-encoded cysteine to the conserved J-encoded phenylalanine. The earlier analysis of some 600 of the donors excluded sequences that lacked an unambiguous match to a single V gene segment. An earlier analysis of roughly 590 of the donors called V segments functional above 56.7% productive rearrangements and segregating when the between-donor standard deviation exceeded 5%. A statistical classification framework was built to diagnose cytomegalovirus status from the catalog of TCR beta chain sequences. In a later analysis, TCR nucleotide sequences were compared against IMGT/GENE-DB human TR gene sequences so that V and J genes could be assigned. The TCRdist pipeline was used in a later analysis to assign CDR3 sequences and most-parsimonious VDJ recombination scenarios. In a later analysis, each TCR beta chain was defined by its CDR3 amino acid sequence together with its V-gene family, and reads without a unique V-gene family were excluded. As a way to deal with suspected cross-contamination and a sequencing artifact, a later analysis dropped more than 500 nucleotide sequences that were highly shared and had low generation probability. In a later analysis, a clonal expansion index for each public chain was calculated from normalized within-repertoire ranks of inferred template counts. In a later analysis, generation probabilities were computed with a VDJ recombination model fitted to out-of-frame rearrangements, and the resulting probabilities were checked against IGoR. In a later analysis, hypergeometric tests were used to score TCR-TCR, TCR-HLA and TCR-CMV co-occurrence, with a repertoire-size bias correction applied to TCR pairs. False discovery rates were estimated in a later analysis by permuting HLA or CMV assignments 20 times. In a later analysis, co-occurring TCRs were grouped with DBSCAN, and TCRdist sequence similarity was added when clustering was performed within HLA-allele-positive subsets. For co-occurrence clustering, repertoires with fewer than 30,000 or more than 120,000 public chains were excluded, along with five or six repertoires with anomalous nucleotide sharing. TCRdb obtained this table from immuneACCESS and retained in-frame rearrangements with V and J assigned. These tables miss some clones; where compared with another copy, unresolved V genes account for less than half of the shortfall, and the remainder is unexplained. That table gives V, J and clone size, and the DNA gave D and trimming. The sample table holds 80,000 to 100,000 clones, of which about 80% were seen once. The ten top clones hold 7.3% of the sample.

What the research found in general, with its limitations: An association between a missense DCLRE1C variant and V-gene and J-gene trimming of TCR beta chains was found in a later genetic analysis and replicated in an independent cohort. The study listed 150 to 200 TCR beta chains as associated with cytomegalovirus. A further reported finding was that TCR beta sequences accurately predicted the HLA-A and HLA-B alleles for most subjects in the first cohort. Across donors, most TCR sequences were observed very rarely, whereas some public TCRs were present in many individuals. Because some donors lacked HLA typing at each locus, the association tests relied only on the typed subset. Specific HLA alleles were associated with roughly 16,000 TCR beta sequences at a false discovery rate of 0.05 in a later analysis. In a later analysis, several top co-occurrence clusters were reported to appear linked to parvovirus B19, influenza, CMV and Epstein-Barr virus. According to a later analysis, most CMV-associated TCR beta chains appeared to be HLA-restricted, and the HLA associations seemed to be driven largely by CMV exposure. In vitro tests confirmed that a few of the cytomegalovirus-associated TCR beta chains recognize cytomegalovirus antigens. Presence/absence analyses assumed roughly uniform sequencing depth across donors, an assumption that may not hold. It was suggested by the authors that the approach could potentially be generalized to other disease states and immunological phenotypes. Some IMGT-functional V segments, including TRBV6-2 and TRBV6-3, could not be distinguished by the 87-base-pair reads and were therefore excluded. The classifier was reported to diagnose cytomegalovirus status with high specificity and sensitivity in both the original and validation cohorts. A later analysis found that TCR association rates varied across HLA loci, with DRB1 alleles showing the most associated TCRs and HLA-C alleles the fewest. Correlated functional status among segregating V segments might be attributable to linkage disequilibrium, but an unknown experimental factor could not be ruled out. A later genetic analysis reported fewer N-insertions in productive TCRs among donors in an Asian-associated ancestry cluster than the approximately 700-donor mean. In a later analysis, HLA-associated TCR beta chains were found to be more clonally expanded and to have lower generation probabilities than equally common non-associated chains. In an earlier analysis of about 600 of the donors, most TCR beta V segments appeared in productive rearrangements about 90% or about 30% of the time, broadly matching IMGT annotations. A cluster of highly shared sequence variants was judged likely to be a technical artifact of the sequencing pipeline. When HLA alleles, especially DR and DQ, strongly co-occurred, TCR associations were difficult to assign to individual alleles. CMV serostatus was the only immune exposure information available for the cohort. The earlier analysis of about 600 of the donors excluded seventeen rarely observed V segments, including chromosome 9 orphons, because counts were too low. In this cohort, only TCR beta chains were sequenced, and detectable features were limited by the absence of alpha or paired-chain data.

As regards this clone: The target of this receptor is not known. No base-level quality is on record; no much larger clone is a single base apart.

The cohort consisted of 666 healthy bone marrow donors. At the time of sampling, all cohort members were nominally healthy, though unrecorded immune exposures were likely present. The donor tested CMV seronegative and was one of the 352 seronegative cohort members. A peripheral blood sample was provided by each donor, and peripheral blood mononuclear cells were used for TCR beta sequencing. The Qiagen DNeasy Blood Extraction Kit was used to extract genomic DNA from the blood cell samples. The sequence came from a man aged 25-45 years in good health and CMV-seronegative. Sequencing was performed on PBMCs. The chain links TRBV27 with TRBJ2-1; the D gene is possibly TRBD2, with 6 bases matching. The CDR3 region has the sequence CASSYLTVGGNEQFF. The DNA reads TGTGCCAGCAGTTATTTGACAGTGGGGGGTAATGAGCAGTTCTTC.